This T cell receptor (beta chain) was identified in a study of shared clonotypes between healthy human individuals. Regarding the study as a whole: Lower generation probabilities were found for non-shared clonotypes than for those shared by all four donors. Sharing across four donors was highest in naive CD4 (approximately 5%) and lowest in memory CD8 (roughly 0.4%).

Produced via immunoSEQ multiplex PCR; TCRdb's table is partial and in-frame only. The table shows about 2.1 million clones, with around 93% occurring only once. Naive CD8 cells, CD45RO-negative and positively selected for CCR7, excluded terminally differentiated effector memory CD45RA+ cells. As for this clone: Its antigen is still unknown.

This TCR was sampled from a young man in good health. Some clones in this sample may be carry-over from other donors' samples. Sequencing was done on a sample of naive CD8+ T cells from PBMCs.

The CDR3 spells CASSSQGFYGYTF. CDR3 nucleotides: TGTGCCAGCAGCTCTCAGGGTTTCTATGGCTACACCTTC. The chain joins TRBV7-9 to TRBJ1-2; a weak D match, TRBD1 (5 bases). V gave up 4 bases and J gave up 4 bases, with 10 bases separating them. Germline CDR1 is SEHNR and CDR2 is FQNEAQ (reference sequence). The CDR3 spans 13 residues. Full variable domain (rest looked up from reference TRBV7-9 and TRBJ1-2): DTGVSQNPRHKITKRGQNVTFRCDPISEHNRLYWYRQTLGQGPEFLTYFQNEAQLEKSRLLSDRFSAERPKGSFSTLEIQRTEQGDSAMYLCASSSQGFYGYTFGSGTRLTVV.